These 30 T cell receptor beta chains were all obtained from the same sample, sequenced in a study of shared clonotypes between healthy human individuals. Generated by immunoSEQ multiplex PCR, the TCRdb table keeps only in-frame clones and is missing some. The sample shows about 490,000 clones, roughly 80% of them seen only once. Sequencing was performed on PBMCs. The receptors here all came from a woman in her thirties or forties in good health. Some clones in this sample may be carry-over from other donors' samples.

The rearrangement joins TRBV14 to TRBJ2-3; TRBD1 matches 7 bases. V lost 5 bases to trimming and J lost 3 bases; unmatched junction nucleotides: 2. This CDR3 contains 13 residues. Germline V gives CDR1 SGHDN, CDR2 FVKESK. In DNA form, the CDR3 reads TGTGCCAGCAGCAGGACAGGTACAGATACGCAGTATTTT. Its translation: CASSRTGTDTQYF.

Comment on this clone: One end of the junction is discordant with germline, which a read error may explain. The CDR3 DNA reads as TGTGCCAGCAGTGACAGGACAAGTGCCTTC. It is translated as CASSDRTSAF. The rearrangement links TRBV6-1 to TRBJ1-2, with D maybe TRBD1 (5 bases). CDR1 and CDR2 (germline): MNHNS, SASEGT. The CDR3 is made up of 10 amino acids.

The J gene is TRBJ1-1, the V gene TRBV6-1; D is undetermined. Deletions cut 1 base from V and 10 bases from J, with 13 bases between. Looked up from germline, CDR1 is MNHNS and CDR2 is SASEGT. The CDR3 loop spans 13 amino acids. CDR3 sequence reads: CASSEVWFSGAFF. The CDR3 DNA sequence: TGTGCCAGCAGTGAAGTTTGGTTTTCGGGAGCTTTCTTT.

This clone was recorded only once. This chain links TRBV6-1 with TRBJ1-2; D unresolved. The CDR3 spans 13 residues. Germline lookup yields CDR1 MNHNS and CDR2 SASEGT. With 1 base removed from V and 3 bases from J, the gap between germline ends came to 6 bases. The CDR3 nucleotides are TGTGCCAGCAGTGAAGGACCTCACTATGGCTACACCTTC. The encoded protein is CASSEGPHYGYTF.

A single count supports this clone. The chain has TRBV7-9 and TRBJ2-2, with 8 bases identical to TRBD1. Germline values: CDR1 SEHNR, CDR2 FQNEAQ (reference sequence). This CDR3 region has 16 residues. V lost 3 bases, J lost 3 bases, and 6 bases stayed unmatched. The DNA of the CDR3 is TGTGCCAGCAGCTTTTCCGGACAGGGTCACACCGGGGAGCTGTTTTTT. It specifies CASSFSGQGHTGELFF.

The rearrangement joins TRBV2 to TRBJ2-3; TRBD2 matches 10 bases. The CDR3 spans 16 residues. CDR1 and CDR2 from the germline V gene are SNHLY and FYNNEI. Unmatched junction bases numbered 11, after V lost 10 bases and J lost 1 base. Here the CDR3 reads CATRRGLAGGTDTQYF. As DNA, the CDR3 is TGTGCCACCAGACGGGGGCTAGCGGGAGGCACAGATACGCAGTATTTT.

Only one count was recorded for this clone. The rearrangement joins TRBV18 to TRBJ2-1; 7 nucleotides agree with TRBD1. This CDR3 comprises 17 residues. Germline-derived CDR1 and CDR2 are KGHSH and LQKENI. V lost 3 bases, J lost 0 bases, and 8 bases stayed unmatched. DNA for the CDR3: TGTGCCAGCTCACCTCGGGGACAGAGTTTCTCCTACAATGAGCAGTTCTTC. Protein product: CASSPRGQSFSYNEQFF.

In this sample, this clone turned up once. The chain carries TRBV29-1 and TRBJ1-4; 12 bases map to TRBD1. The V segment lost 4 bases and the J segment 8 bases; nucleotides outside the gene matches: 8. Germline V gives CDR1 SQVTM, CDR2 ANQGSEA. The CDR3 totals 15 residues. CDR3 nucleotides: TGCAGCGTTGGGCCAACCGGGACAGGGGGCGAAAAACTGTTTTTT. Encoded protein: CSVGPTGTGGEKLFF. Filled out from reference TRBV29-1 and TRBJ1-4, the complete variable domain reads SAVISQKPSRDICQRGTSLTIQCQVDSQVTMMFWYRQQPGQSLTLIATANQGSEATYESGFVIDKFPISRPNLTFSTLTVSNMSPEDSSIYLCSVGPTGTGGEKLFFGSGTQLSVL.

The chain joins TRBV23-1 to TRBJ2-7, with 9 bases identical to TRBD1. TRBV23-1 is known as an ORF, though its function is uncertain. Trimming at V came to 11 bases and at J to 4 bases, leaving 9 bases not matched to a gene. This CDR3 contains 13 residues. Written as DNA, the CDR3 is TGCGCCGTCCAGCGGACAGGGGAATACGAGCAGTACTTC. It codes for CAVQRTGEYEQYF.

The CDR3 nucleotides are TGTGCCAGCAGCCAATATGGACAGGGGGAAAAACTGTTTTTT. Encoded protein: CASSQYGQGEKLFF. This chain connects TRBV7-9 to TRBJ1-4; 9 nucleotides line up with TRBD1. J lost 8 bases, V lost 5 bases, and 6 bases had no gene match. Germline-derived CDR1 and CDR2 are SEHNR and FQNEAQ (reference sequence). The CDR3 is 14 amino acids. Full variable domain (outside the CDR3, taken from reference TRBV7-9 and TRBJ1-4): DTGVSQNPRHKITKRGQNVTFRCDPISEHNRLYWYRQTLGQGPEFLTYFQNEAQLEKSRLLSDRFSAERPKGSFSTLEIQRTEQGDSAMYLCASSQYGQGEKLFFGSGTQLSVL.

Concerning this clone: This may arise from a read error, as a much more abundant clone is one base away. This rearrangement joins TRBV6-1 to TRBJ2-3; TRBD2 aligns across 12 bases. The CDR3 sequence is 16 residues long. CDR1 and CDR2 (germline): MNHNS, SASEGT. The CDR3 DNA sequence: TGTGCCAGCAGTGAAGCGACTAGCGGGGGAGCAGATACGCGGTATTTT. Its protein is CASSEATSGGADTRYF.

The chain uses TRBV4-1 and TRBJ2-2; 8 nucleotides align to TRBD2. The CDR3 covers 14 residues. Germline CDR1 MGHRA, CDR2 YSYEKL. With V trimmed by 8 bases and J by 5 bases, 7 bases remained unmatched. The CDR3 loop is CASRRGVLTGELFF. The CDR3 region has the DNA TGCGCCAGCCGGCGGGGGGTCTTGACCGGGGAGCTGTTTTTT.

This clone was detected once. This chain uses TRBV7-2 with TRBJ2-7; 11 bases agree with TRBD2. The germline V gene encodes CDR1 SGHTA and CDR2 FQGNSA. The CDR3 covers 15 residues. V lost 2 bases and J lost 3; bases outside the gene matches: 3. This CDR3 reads CASSLLGTSGYEQYF. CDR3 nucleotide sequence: TGTGCCAGCAGCTTACTGGGGACTAGCGGCTACGAGCAGTACTTC.

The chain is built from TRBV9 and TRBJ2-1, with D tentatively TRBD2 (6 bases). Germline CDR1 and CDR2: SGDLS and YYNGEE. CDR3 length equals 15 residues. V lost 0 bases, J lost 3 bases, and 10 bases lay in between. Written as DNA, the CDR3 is TGTGCCAGCAGCGTAGGGGGGGTAAACTACAATGAGCAGTTCTTC. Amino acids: CASSVGGVNYNEQFF.

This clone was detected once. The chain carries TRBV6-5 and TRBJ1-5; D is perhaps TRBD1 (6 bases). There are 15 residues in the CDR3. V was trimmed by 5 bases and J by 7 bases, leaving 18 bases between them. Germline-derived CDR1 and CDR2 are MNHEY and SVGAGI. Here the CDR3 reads CASSTTGQGDQPQHF. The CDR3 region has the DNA TGTGCCAGCAGTACTACAGGGCAAGGGGACCAGCCCCAGCATTTT.

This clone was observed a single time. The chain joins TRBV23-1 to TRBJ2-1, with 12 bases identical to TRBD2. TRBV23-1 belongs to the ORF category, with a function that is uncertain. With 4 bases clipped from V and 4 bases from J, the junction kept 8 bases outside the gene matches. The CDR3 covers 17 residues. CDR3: CASSPETSGGPYNEQFF. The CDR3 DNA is TGCGCCAGCAGTCCAGAGACTAGCGGGGGTCCTTACAATGAGCAGTTCTTC.

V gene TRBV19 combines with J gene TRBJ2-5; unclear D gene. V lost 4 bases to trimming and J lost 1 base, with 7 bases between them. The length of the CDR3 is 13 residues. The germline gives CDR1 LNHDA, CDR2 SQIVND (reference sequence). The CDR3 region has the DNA TGTGCCAGTAGTACGCAGGTCCAAGAGACCCAGTACTTC. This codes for CASSTQVQETQYF.

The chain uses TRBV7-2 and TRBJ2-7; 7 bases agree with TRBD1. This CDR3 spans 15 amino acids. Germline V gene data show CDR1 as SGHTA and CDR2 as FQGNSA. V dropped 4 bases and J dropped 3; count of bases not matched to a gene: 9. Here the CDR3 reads CASSSTGFGGYEQYF. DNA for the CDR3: TGTGCCAGCAGCTCGACAGGGTTCGGAGGCTACGAGCAGTACTTC.

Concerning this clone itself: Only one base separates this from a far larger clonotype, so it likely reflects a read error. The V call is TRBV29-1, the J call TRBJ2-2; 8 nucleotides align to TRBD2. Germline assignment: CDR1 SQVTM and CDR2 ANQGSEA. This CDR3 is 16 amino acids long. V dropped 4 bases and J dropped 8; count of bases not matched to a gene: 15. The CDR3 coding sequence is TGCAGCGTTGTAGGTGGTCCAGCGGGAGCTAGAGGGGAGCTGTTTTTT. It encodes CSVVGGPAGARGELFF.

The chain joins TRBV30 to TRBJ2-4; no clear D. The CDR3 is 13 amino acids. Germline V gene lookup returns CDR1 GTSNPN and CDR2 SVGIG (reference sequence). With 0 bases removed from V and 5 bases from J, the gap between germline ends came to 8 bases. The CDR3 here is CAWSVTSENIQYF. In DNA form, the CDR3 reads TGTGCCTGGAGTGTAACGTCGGAAAACATTCAGTACTTC.

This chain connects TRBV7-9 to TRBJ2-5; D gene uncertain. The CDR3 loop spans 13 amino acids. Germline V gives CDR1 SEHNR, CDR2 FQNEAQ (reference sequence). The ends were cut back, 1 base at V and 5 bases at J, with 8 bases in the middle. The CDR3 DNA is TGTGCCAGCAGCTTAGGTGTATGGGAGACCCAGTACTTC. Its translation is CASSLGVWETQYF.

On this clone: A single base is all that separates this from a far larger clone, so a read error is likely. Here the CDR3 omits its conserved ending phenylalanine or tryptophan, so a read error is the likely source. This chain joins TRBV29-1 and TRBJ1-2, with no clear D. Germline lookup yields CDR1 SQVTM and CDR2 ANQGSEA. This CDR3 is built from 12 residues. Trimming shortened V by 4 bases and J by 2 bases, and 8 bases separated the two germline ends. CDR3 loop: CSVVWTNYGYTL. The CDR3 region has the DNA TGCAGCGTTGTCTGGACGAACTATGGCTACACCCTC.

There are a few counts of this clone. CDR3 sequence: CASSPSGGEYEQYF. CDR3 nucleotide sequence: TGTGCCAGCTCACCATCCGGGGGCGAGTACGAGCAGTACTTC. The chain links TRBV18 to TRBJ2-7; the D gene could be TRBD1 or TRBD2 (6 bases each). The CDR3 has 14 residues. CDR1 is KGHSH, CDR2 LQKENI, per germline. V was shortened by 2 bases and J by 4 bases, with 12 bases between the two germline ends.

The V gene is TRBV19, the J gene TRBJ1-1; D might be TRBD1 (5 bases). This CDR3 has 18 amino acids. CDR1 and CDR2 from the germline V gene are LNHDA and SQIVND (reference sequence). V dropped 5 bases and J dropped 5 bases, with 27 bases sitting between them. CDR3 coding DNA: TGTGCCAGTAGTGCGAGAGTCCGTGAACTAAGATGGGGGACTGAAGCTTTCTTT. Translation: CASSARVRELRWGTEAFF. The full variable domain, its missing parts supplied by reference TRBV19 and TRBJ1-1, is DGGITQSPKYLFRKEGQNVTLSCEQNLNHDAMYWYRQDPGQGLRLIYYSQIVNDFQKGDIAEGYSVSREKKESFPLTVTSAQKNPTAFYLCASSARVRELRWGTEAFFGQGTRLTVV.

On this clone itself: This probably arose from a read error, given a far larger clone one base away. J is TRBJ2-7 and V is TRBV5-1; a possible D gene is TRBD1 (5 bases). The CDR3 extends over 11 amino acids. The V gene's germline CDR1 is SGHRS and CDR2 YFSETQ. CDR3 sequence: CASRGEYEHYF. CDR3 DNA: TGCGCCAGCAGAGGGGAATACGAGCATTACTTC.

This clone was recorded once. The CDR3 loop reads CASSERRFTDTQYF. CDR3 bases: TGTGCCAGCAGTGAAAGGAGATTCACAGATACGCAGTATTTT. This chain uses TRBV25-1 with TRBJ2-3; D uncertain. The CDR3 covers 14 residues. Germline V lookup: CDR1 MGHDK, CDR2 SYGVNS. Trimming removed 2 bases at V and 2 bases at J, with 8 bases between. Complete variable domain (other parts from reference TRBV25-1 and TRBJ2-3): EADIYQTPRYLVIGTGKKITLECSQTMGHDKMYWYQQDPGMELHLIHYSYGVNSTEKGDLSSESTVSRIRTEHFPLTLESARPSHTSQYLCASSERRFTDTQYFGPGTRLTVL.

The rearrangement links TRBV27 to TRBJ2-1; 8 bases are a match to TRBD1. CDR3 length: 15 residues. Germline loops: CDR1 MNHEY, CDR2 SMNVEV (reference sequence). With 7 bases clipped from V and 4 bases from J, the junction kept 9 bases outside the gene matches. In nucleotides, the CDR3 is TGTGCCAGCACCACCTCGGACAGGGAATACAATGAGCAGTTCTTC. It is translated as CASTTSDREYNEQFF.

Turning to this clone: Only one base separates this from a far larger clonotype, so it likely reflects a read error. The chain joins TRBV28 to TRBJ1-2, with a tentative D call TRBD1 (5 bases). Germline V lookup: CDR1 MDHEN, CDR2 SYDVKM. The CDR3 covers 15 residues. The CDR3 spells CAGSPPGGANYGYTF. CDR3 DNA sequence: TGTGCCGGCAGCCCCCCGGGGGGGGCTAACTATGGCTACACCTTC.

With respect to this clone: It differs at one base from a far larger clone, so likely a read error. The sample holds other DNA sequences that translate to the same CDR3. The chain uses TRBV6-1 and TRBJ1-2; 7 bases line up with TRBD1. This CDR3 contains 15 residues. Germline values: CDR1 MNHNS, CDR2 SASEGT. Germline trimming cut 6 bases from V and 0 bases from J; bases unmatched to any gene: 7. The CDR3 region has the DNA TGTGCCAGCAGGCACACAGGGGCTTCTAACTATGGCTACACCTTC. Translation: CASRHTGASNYGYTF.

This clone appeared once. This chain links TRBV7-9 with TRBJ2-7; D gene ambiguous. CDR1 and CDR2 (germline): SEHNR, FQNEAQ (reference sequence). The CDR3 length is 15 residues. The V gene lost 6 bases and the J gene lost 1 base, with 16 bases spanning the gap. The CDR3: CASSSLVSDSYEQYF. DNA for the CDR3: TGTGCCAGCAGTTCCCTGGTCAGTGATTCCTACGAGCAGTACTTC.